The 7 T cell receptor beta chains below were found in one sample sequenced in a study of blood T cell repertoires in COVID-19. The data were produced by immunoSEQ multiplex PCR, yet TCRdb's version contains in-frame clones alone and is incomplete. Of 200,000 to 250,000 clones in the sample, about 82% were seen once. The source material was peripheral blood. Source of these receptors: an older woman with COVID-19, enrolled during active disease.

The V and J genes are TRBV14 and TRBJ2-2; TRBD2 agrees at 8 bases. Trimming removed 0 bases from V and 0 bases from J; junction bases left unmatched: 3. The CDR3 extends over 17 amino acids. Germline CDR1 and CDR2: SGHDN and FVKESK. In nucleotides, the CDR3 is TGTGCCAGCAGCCAAGATAGCGGGAAGGCGAACACCGGGGAGCTGTTTTTT. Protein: CASSQDSGKANTGELFF.

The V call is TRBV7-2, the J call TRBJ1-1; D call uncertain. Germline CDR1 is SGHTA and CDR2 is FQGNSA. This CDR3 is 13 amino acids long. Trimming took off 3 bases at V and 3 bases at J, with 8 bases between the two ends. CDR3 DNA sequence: TGTGCCAGCAGCTTCTCGTCTTACACTGAAGCTTTCTTT. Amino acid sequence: CASSFSSYTEAFF.

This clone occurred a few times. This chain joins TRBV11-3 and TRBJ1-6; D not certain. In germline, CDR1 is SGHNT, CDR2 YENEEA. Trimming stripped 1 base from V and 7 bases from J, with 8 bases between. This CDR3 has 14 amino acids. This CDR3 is CASSLGPENSPLHF. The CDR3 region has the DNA TGTGCCAGCAGCTTAGGGCCAGAAAATTCACCCCTCCACTTT.

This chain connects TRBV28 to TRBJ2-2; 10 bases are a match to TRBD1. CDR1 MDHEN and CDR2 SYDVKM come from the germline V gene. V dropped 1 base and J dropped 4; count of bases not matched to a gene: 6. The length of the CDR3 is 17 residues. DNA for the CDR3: TGTGCCAGCAGTTTATTCCGGACAGGGGGTTTCACCGGGGAGCTGTTTTTT. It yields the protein CASSLFRTGGFTGELFF.

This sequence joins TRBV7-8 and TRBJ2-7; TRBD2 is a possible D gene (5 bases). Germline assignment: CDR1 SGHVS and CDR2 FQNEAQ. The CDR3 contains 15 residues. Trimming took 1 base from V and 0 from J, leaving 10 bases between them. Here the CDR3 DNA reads TGTGCCAGCAGCTTAGGTTCGGGGAGCTCCTACGAGCAGTACTTC. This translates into CASSLGSGSSYEQYF.

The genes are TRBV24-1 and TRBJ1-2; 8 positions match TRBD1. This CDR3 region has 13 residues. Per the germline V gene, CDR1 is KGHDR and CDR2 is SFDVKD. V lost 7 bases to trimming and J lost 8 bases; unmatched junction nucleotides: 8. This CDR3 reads CATSDRGGGGYTF. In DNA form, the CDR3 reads TGTGCCACCAGCGACAGGGGAGGTGGAGGCTACACCTTC.

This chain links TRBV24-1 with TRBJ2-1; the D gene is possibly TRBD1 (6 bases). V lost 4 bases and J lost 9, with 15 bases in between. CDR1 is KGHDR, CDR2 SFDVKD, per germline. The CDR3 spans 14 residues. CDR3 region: CATSEAGADVEQFF. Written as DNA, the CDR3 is TGTGCCACCAGTGAGGCAGGGGCTGATGTTGAGCAGTTCTTC.